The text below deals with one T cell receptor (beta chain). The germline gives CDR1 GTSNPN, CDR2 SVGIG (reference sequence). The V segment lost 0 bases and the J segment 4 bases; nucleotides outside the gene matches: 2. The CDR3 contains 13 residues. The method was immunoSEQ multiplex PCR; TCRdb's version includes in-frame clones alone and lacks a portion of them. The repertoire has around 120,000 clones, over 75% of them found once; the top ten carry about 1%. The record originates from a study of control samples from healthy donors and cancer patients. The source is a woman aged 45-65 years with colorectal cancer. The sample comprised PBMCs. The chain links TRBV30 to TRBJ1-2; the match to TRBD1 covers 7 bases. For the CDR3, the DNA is TGTGCCTGGAGTGTGGGGGACAGCTATGGCTACACCTTC. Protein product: CAWSVGDSYGYTF.